This T cell receptor beta chain stems from a study of response to subunit inactivated influenza vaccine. TCRdb redid the calling of the RT-PCR reads with MiXCR, one entry per CDR3 protein. The table has about 540,000 distinct CDR3 sequences, less than 25% seen once; the top ten hold around 2.8%. The same data also went into a second study, on T cells expressing NK-cell markers. That source reports: In generating TCR beta cDNA, 5'RACE template switching with UMIs was used. Out of eight donors sequenced, seven tested HCMV-seropositive and the remaining one seronegative. Six donors carried dominant NKG2C+ clonotypes that made up roughly 1.0-8% of their CD8+ T cells.

The clonotype was recovered from a man aged 50 to 60 who received an inactivated influenza vaccine. This material consisted of CD4+ T cells sorted from PBMCs, taken roughly 12 days after vaccination.

CDR3 coding DNA: TGCGCCAGCAGCCAAGATCGTAACGGGGGGTACGAGCAGTACTTC. It encodes CASSQDRNGGYEQYF. The V call is TRBV4-3, the J call TRBJ2-7, with 7 bases identical to TRBD2. The CDR3 is 15 amino acids. V lost 0 bases and J lost 4; bases outside the gene matches: 6. CDR1 and CDR2 from the germline V gene are LGHNA and YSLEER.